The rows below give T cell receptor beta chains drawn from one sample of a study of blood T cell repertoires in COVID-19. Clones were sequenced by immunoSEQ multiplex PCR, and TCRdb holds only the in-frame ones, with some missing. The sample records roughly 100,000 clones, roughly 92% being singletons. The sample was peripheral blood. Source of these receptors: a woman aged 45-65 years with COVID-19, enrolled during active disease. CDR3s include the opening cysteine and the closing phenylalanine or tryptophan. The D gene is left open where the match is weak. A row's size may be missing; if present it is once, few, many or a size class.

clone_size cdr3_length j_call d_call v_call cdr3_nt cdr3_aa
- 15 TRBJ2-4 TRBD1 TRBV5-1 TGCGCCAGCAGCTTGGATGGACAGGGCGGGAACATTCAGTACTTC CASSLDGQGGNIQYF
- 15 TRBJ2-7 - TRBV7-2 TGTGCCAGCAGCTCAATCCCCCAGGGATCCTACGAGCAGTACTTC CASSSIPQGSYEQYF
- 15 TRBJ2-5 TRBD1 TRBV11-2 TGTGCCAGCAGCTCATCTGACAGGGGCCGAGAGACCCAGTACTTC CASSSSDRGRETQYF
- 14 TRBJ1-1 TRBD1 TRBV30 TGTGCCTGGAGTGGGGACAGGGGAGGGACTGAAGCTTTCTTT CAWSGDRGGTEAFF
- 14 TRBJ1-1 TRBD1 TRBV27 TGTGCCAGCACCCGGACAGGGGGCTATACTGAAGCTTTCTTT CASTRTGGYTEAFF
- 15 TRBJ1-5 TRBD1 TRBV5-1 TGCGCCAGCAGCCAGGGGGCCGGGAGCAATCAGCCCCAGCATTTT CASSQGAGSNQPQHF
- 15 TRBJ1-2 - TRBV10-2 TGCGCCAGCAGTGAGTCGAGGAGGATCAACTATGGCTACACCTTC CASSESRRINYGYTF
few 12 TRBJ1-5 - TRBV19 TGTGCCAGTAACGGGTCTAATCAGCCCCAGCATTTT CASNGSNQPQHF
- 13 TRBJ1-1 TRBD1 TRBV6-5 TGTGCCAGCAGTCACAGGGGGAACACTGAAGCTTTCTTT CASSHRGNTEAFF
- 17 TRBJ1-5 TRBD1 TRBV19 TGTGCCAGTAGTACGCCGGGGGACAGGGGGCATAGTCAGCCCCAGCATTTT CASSTPGDRGHSQPQHF
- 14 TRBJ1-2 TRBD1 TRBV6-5 TGTGCCAGCAGACCGGGACAGAGAAACTATGGCTACACCTTC CASRPGQRNYGYTF
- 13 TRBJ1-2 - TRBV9 TGTGCCAGCAGCGTAACAGTCAACTATGGCTACACCTTC CASSVTVNYGYTF
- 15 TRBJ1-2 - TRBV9 TGTGCCAGCAGCGTGGCTACCCACGGGGACTATGGCTACACCTTC CASSVATHGDYGYTF
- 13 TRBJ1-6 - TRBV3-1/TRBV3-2 TGTGCCAGCAGCCAAGCCTTTAATTCACCCCTCCACTTT CASSQAFNSPLHF
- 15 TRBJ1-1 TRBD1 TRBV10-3 TGTGCCATCAGGGGACAGCTGAGCCTGAACACTGAAGCTTTCTTT CAIRGQLSLNTEAFF
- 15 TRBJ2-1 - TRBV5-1 TGCGCCAGCAGCTCGAACCGGGACTTCTACAATGAGCAGTTCTTC CASSSNRDFYNEQFF
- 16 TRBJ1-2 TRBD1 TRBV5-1 TGCGCCAGCAGCTACGTACCGGGACAGGGGGCCCATGGCTACACCTTC CASSYVPGQGAHGYTF
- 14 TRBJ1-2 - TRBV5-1 TGCGCCAGCAGCTCGGACGGGGCTAACTATGGCTACACCTTC CASSSDGANYGYTF
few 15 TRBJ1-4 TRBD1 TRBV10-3 TGTGCCATCAGTGAGTCGGGACAGGGGGCTGAAAAACTGTTTTTT CAISESGQGAEKLFF
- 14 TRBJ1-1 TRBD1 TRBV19 TGTGCCAGTACCCTGGACAGGTCGTTCACTGAAGCTTTCTTT CASTLDRSFTEAFF
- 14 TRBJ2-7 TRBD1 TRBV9 TGTGCCAGCAGCACCGGGACAGCAACCTACGAGCAGTACTTC CASSTGTATYEQYF
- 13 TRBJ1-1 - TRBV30 TGTGCCTGGAGTGCCCGGACAGCCACTGAAGCTTTCTTT CAWSARTATEAFF
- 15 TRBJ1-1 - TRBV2 TGTGCCAGCAGTGAAGCGCGGGGGCGGAACACTGAAGCTTTCTTT CASSEARGRNTEAFF
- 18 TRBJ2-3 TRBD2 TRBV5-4 TGTGCCAGCAGCTTTGAAGCGGGGGGTCTCCGGGTCGGAGATACGCAGTATTTT CASSFEAGGLRVGDTQYF
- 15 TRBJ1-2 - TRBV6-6 TGTGCCAGCAGTTACTCGCAGGGTTCTAACTATGGCTACACCTTC CASSYSQGSNYGYTF
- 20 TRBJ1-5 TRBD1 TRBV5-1 TGCGCCAGCAGCCCTGGCCTAGGGACAGGGGGCGCGTTAGAGGGACAGCCCCAGCATTTT CASSPGLGTGGALEGQPQHF
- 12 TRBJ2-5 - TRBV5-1 TGCGCCAGCAGTCCGGGTGGTGAGACCCAGTACTTC CASSPGGETQYF
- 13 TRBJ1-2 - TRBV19 TGTGCCAGCACGACTCGAATTAACTATGGCTACACCTTC CASTTRINYGYTF
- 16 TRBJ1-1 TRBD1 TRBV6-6 TGTGCCACCTCTACGTCGACAGGGTACTTGAGGACTGAAGCTTTCTTT CATSTSTGYLRTEAFF
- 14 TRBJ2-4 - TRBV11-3 TGTGCCAGCAGCTTAGAAAACGGGAATGGGATTCAGTACTTC CASSLENGNGIQYF
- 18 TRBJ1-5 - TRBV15 TGTGCCACCAGCAGATCGTCCAACACGGGGGAGGGAAATCAGCCCCAGCATTTT CATSRSSNTGEGNQPQHF
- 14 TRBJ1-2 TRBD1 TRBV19 TGTGCCAGTAGTACAAACAGGGGAATTGGTGGCTACACCTTC CASSTNRGIGGYTF
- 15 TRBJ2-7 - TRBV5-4 TGTGCCAGCAGCGACTTTCGTAGTGTTTCCTACGAGCAGTACTTC CASSDFRSVSYEQYF
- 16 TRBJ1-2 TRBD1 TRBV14 TGTGCCAGCAGCCAAGCCCTGAGGACAGGGGTAAATGGCTACACCTTC CASSQALRTGVNGYTF
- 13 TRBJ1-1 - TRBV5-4 TGTGCCAGCAGCTTGGACAGATGGACTGAAGCTTTCTTT CASSLDRWTEAFF
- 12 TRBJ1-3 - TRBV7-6 TGTGCCAGCAGCCCACAGAGAGGGACCATATATTTT CASSPQRGTIYF
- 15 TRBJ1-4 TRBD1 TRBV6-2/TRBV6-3 TGTGCCAGCAGCCGGACAGGGGGCCAGAATGAAAAACTGTTTTTT CASSRTGGQNEKLFF
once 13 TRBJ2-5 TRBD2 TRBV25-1 TGTGCCAGCAGTCTAGCGGGGGGAGAGACCCAGTACTTC CASSLAGGETQYF
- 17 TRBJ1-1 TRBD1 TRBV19 TGTGCCAGAAAAAGGAGAGGTCCGGGACAGGGAATTCGACAAGCTTTCTTT CARKRRGPGQGIRQAFF
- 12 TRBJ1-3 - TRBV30 TGTGCCTGGAGCTCCTCGGGAAACACCATATATTTT CAWSSSGNTIYF
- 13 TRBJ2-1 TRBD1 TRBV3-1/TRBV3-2 TGTGCCAGCAGCGACAGGGGGTCAAATGAGCAGTTCTTC CASSDRGSNEQFF
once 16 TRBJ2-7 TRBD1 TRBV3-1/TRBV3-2 TGTGCCAGCAGCCAAGTGGTCCGGCAGGGGGCCCGGGAGCAGTACTTC CASSQVVRQGAREQYF
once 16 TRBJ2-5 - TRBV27 TGTGCCAGCAGTTTATACGGGGGCACAGGGGTTGAGACCCAGTACTTC CASSLYGGTGVETQYF